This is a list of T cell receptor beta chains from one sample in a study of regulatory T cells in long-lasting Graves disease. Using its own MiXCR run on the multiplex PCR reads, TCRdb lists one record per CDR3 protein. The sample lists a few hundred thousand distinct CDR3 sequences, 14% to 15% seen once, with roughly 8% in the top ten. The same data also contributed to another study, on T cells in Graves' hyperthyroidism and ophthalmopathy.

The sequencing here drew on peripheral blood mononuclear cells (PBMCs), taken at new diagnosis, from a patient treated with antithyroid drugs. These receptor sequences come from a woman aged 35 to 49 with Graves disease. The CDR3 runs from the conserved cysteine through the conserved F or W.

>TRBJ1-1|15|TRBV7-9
CASSNPVRGNTEAFF
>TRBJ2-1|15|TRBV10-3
CAISGGDGLAHEQFF
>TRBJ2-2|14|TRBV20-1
CSAQQGQTTGELFF
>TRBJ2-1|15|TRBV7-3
CASSLGTGAAGEQFF
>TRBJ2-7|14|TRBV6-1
CASNAAGTGAEQYF
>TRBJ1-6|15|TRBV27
CASTRGSSYNSPLHF
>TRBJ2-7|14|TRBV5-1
CASSWDRGPYEQYF
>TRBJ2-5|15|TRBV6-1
CASIGWGEGQETQYF
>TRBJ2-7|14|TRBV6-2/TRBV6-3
CASIPTGSSYEQYF
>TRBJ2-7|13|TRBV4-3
CASSQVPGLAEYF
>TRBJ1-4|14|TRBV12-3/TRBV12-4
CASSLQGGREKLFF
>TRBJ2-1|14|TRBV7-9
CASSSFTSHNEQFF
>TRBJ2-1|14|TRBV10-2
CASSGGGVWNEQFF
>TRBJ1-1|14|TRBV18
CASSDEMGSTEAFF
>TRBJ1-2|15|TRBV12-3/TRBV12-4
CASSLGGAWSGGYTF
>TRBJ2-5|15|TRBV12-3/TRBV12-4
CASSLPGAGMATQYF
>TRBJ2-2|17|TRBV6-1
CASSALAGGLGTGELFF
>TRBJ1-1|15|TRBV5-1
CASSLGRTGGSEAFF
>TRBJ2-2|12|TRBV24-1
CATSLRPGELFF
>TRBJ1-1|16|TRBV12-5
CASGLRSGQGETEAFF
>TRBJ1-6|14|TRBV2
CASSRNRANSSLHF
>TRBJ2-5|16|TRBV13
CASSLGGRFGQETQYF
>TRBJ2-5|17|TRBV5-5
CASSSFRGREVLETQYF
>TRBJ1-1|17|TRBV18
CASSPNQPGPSGPEAFF
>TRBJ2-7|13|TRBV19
CASSMTGGYEQYF
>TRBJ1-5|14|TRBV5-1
CASSLWRSGQPQHF
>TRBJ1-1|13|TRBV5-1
CASSWGQPNEAFF
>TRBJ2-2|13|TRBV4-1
CASSHHTGDRLFF
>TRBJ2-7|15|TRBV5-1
CASSPRTGGINEQYF
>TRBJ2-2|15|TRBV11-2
CASSLGQGQTGELFF
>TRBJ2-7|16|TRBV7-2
CASSLGGTSGWGEQYF
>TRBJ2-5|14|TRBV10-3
CAISGTLLQETQYF
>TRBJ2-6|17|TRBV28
CASSSTGEAAGANVLTF
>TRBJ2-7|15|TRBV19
CASSPARDIRYEQYF
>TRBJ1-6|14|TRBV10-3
CAITRDFTGSPLHF
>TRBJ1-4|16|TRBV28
CASSKTGSGLNEKLFF
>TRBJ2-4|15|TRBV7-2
CASSSEILAKNIQYF
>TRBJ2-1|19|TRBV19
CASLPRTRAGGSIYNEQFF
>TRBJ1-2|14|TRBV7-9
CASTPGGQGNGYTF
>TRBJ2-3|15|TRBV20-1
CSARDPGLSTGTQYF
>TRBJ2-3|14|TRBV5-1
CASSLASSQDTQYF
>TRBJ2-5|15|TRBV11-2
CASSLRGQPKETQYF
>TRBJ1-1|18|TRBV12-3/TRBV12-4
CASSLAKIRQGPNTEAFF